A selection of T cell receptor beta chains follows, all from one sample in a study of shared clonotypes between healthy human individuals. Sequencing used immunoSEQ multiplex PCR; TCRdb keeps in-frame clones, though not all of them. This table has some 1.1 million clones, 70% to 85% appearing once. The sample was memory CD4+ T cells from PBMCs. The receptors originated from a man younger than 35 in good health. Some clones in this sample may be carry-over from other donors' samples. The CDR3 runs from the conserved cysteine through the conserved F or W. The D gene is left open where the match is weak. Rows may omit the clone size; those that give it use once, few, many or a size class.

clone size	D gene	V gene	J gene	CDR3 protein	CDR3 DNA
NA	TRBD2	TRBV7-6	TRBJ2-7	CASSLLAGGLYF	TGTGCCAGCAGCCTACTAGCGGGAGGGTTGTACTTC
NA	NA	TRBV5-4	TRBJ1-5	CASSRDSNQPQHF	TGTGCCAGCAGCCGCGACAGTAATCAGCCCCAGCATTTT
NA	NA	TRBV30	TRBJ2-7	CAWSRSGWVYEQYF	TGTGCCTGGAGTCGAAGCGGGTGGGTCTACGAGCAGTACTTC
NA	NA	TRBV2	TRBJ2-7	CASNADSYEQYF	TGTGCCAGCAATGCAGACTCCTACGAGCAGTACTTC
many	NA	TRBV23-1	TRBJ1-1	CASSQSGSRTRAEAFF	TGCGCCAGCAGTCAATCAGGGTCCAGGACTAGGGCTGAAGCTTTCTTT
NA	TRBD1	TRBV19	TRBJ1-4	CASSHRGGNEKLFF	TGTGCCAGTAGCCACAGGGGAGGTAATGAAAAACTGTTTTTT
NA	TRBD2	TRBV23-1	TRBJ2-7	CASSQRDPRAGGSYEQYF	TGCGCCAGCAGTCAACGGGACCCTCGGGCGGGGGGCTCCTACGAGCAGTACTTC
NA	TRBD2	TRBV5-1	TRBJ2-5	CASSQAGRQETQYF	TGCGCCAGCAGCCAAGCGGGAAGGCAAGAGACCCAGTACTTC
once	TRBD1	TRBV29-1	TRBJ2-1	CSVEIRGTGFDEQFF	TGCAGCGTTGAAATCAGGGGGACAGGGTTCGATGAGCAGTTCTTC
NA	NA	TRBV15	TRBJ2-7	CATSRDRNPPSYEQYF	TGTGCCACCAGCAGAGATCGAAACCCTCCGAGCTACGAGCAGTACTTC
NA	NA	TRBV2	TRBJ2-7	CASSENSRPTYEQYF	TGTGCCAGCAGCGAAAACAGTCGACCAACCTACGAGCAGTACTTC
NA	NA	TRBV7-2	TRBJ2-7	CASSQFGTYPYEQYF	TGTGCCAGCAGCCAATTCGGGACATACCCCTACGAGCAGTACTTC
NA	NA	TRBV28	TRBJ2-3	CASSPFVRGTSTDTQYF	TGTGCCAGCAGTCCATTTGTCAGGGGGACTAGCACAGATACGCAGTATTTT
NA	TRBD1	TRBV27	TRBJ1-5	CASSDRDSLYSNQPQHF	TGTGCCAGCAGCGACCGGGACAGCCTTTATAGCAATCAGCCCCAGCATTTT
NA	TRBD2	TRBV7-8	TRBJ2-5	CASSLGGRTSGVVQETQYF	TGTGCCAGCAGCTTAGGTGGGCGGACTAGCGGGGTTGTCCAAGAGACCCAGTACTTC
NA	TRBD1	TRBV5-1	TRBJ1-1	CASSFDATGAGAFF	TGCGCCAGCAGCTTTGACGCGACAGGGGCGGGGGCTTTCTTT
NA	TRBD1	TRBV14	TRBJ1-4	CASSQVPWFFGTGHEATNEKLFF	TGTGCCAGCAGCCAAGTTCCCTGGTTCTTCGGGACAGGGCACGAGGCAACTAATGAAAAACTGTTTTTT
NA	TRBD2	TRBV7-9	TRBJ2-2	CASSLEAGGESGELFF	TGTGCCAGCAGCTTAGAAGCGGGAGGGGAGTCCGGGGAGCTGTTTTTT
few	TRBD2	TRBV4-2	TRBJ2-3	CASSQATSSGVADTQYF	TGTGCCAGCAGCCAAGCGACTAGCTCGGGAGTGGCAGATACGCAGTATTTT
NA	NA	TRBV5-1	TRBJ1-2	CASSATGIVSYGYTF	TGCGCCAGCAGCGCAACAGGGATTGTTTCCTATGGCTACACCTTC
NA	TRBD2	TRBV5-1	TRBJ2-7	CASSFKLAGNYEQYF	TGCGCCAGCAGCTTTAAACTAGCGGGAAACTACGAGCAGTACTTC
NA	TRBD1	TRBV5-4	TRBJ2-7	CASSSLRDSHYEQYF	TGTGCCAGCAGCTCGCTTAGGGACAGTCACTACGAGCAGTACTTC
NA	NA	TRBV11-2	TRBJ1-3	CASSLVYRARSGNTIYF	TGTGCCAGCAGCTTAGTCTACCGGGCCCGCTCTGGAAACACCATATATTTT
once	TRBD2	TRBV5-1	TRBJ2-1	CASSFLTSGVNNEQFF	TGCGCCAGCAGCTTTCTGACTAGCGGAGTTAACAATGAGCAGTTCTTC
NA	TRBD1	TRBV7-6	TRBJ1-5	CASSWGQGSNQPQHF	TGTGCCAGCAGCTGGGGACAGGGGAGCAATCAGCCCCAGCATTTT
NA	NA	TRBV11-2	TRBJ1-1	CASIGLRGSGTEAFF	TGTGCCAGCATTGGATTGCGGGGATCGGGCACTGAAGCTTTCTTT
NA	TRBD2	TRBV7-6	TRBJ2-3	CASSLGTSGTSTDTQYF	TGTGCCAGCAGTCTCGGGACTAGCGGGACTAGCACAGATACGCAGTATTTT
NA	NA	TRBV6-1	TRBJ1-5	CASSELSIGMRVF	TGTGCCAGCAGTGAACTGAGTATTGGGATGCGGGTTTTT
many	NA	TRBV19	TRBJ2-1	CASSPLGSSYNEQFF	TGTGCCAGTAGCCCCCTTGGAAGCTCCTACAATGAGCAGTTCTTC
NA	NA	TRBV11-3	TRBJ2-2	CASNSGGTVPGELFF	TGTGCCAGCAACTCGGGAGGGACAGTCCCCGGGGAGCTGTTTTTT
once	NA	TRBV7-8	TRBJ2-1	CASSSHSEQFF	TGTGCCAGCAGCTCCCACTCGGAGCAGTTCTTC
NA	NA	TRBV19	TRBJ2-7	CASTKADSYEQYF	TGTGCCAGTACCAAGGCAGACTCCTACGAGCAGTACTTC
NA	NA	TRBV11-2	TRBJ2-7	CASSLQGGGYEQYF	TGTGCCAGCAGCTTGCAGGGTGGTGGCTACGAGCAGTACTTC
NA	NA	TRBV28	TRBJ2-7	CASSLGIAYEQYF	TGTGCCAGCAGTTTAGGGATCGCCTACGAGCAGTACTTC
once	NA	TRBV20-1	TRBJ2-7	CSARPHYEQYF	TGCAGTGCCAGACCTCACTACGAGCAGTACTTC
NA	TRBD1	TRBV18	TRBJ1-5	CASSPRAQGYNQPQHF	TGTGCCAGCTCACCACGGGCACAGGGGTACAATCAGCCCCAGCATTTT
NA	TRBD2	TRBV7-7	TRBJ2-1	CASRALAGVMDEQFF	TGTGCCAGCAGGGCCCTCGCGGGAGTTATGGATGAGCAGTTCTTC
NA	NA	TRBV27	TRBJ1-1	CASSLSRGNTEAFF	TGTGCCAGCAGCCTCAGCCGGGGGAACACTGAAGCTTTCTTT
NA	TRBD2	TRBV28	TRBJ2-1	CAGATSRGGSYNEQFF	TGTGCCGGAGCAACATCCCGCGGGGGTTCCTACAATGAGCAGTTCTTC
NA	NA	TRBV11-3	TRBJ2-5	CASSLGFGGKETQYF	TGTGCCAGCAGCTTGGGGTTCGGGGGCAAGGAGACCCAGTACTTC
NA	NA	TRBV6-6	TRBJ2-5	CASSYAFGLGETQYF	TGTGCCAGCAGTTACGCTTTCGGGTTGGGAGAGACCCAGTACTTC
few	NA	TRBV5-4	TRBJ1-2	CASSRDYGYTF	TGTGCCAGCAGCCGGGACTATGGCTACACCTTC
NA	TRBD1	TRBV28	TRBJ2-7	CASSLFMGQGEYEQYF	TGTGCCAGCAGTTTATTCATGGGACAGGGGGAATACGAGCAGTACTTC
NA	NA	TRBV5-1	TRBJ1-2	CASSEGNYGYTF	TGCGCCAGCAGCGAGGGCAACTATGGCTACACCTTC
many	NA	TRBV28	TRBJ1-2	CASSLQGFGGYTF	TGTGCCAGCAGTTTGCAGGGCTTCGGGGGCTACACCTTC
NA	NA	TRBV5-6	TRBJ2-1	CATAMPPYNEQFF	TGTGCCACTGCGATGCCCCCCTACAATGAGCAGTTCTTC
NA	TRBD1	TRBV19	TRBJ2-7	CASSNSGGESSYEQYF	TGTGCCAGTTCTAATTCAGGGGGCGAGAGCTCCTACGAGCAGTACTTC
few	NA	TRBV29-1	TRBJ2-4	CSVGGFDKNIQYF	TGCAGCGTGGGGGGATTTGACAAAAACATTCAGTACTTC
NA	TRBD1	TRBV5-1	TRBJ1-1	CASSSGQPNTEAFF	TGCGCCAGCAGCTCGGGACAGCCGAACACTGAAGCTTTCTTT
NA	TRBD1	TRBV27	TRBJ2-1	CASSLAGQGGYEQFF	TGTGCCAGCAGCCTAGCGGGACAGGGGGGTTATGAGCAGTTCTTC
NA	NA	TRBV19	TRBJ2-7	CASSIEAGSHEQYF	TGTGCCAGTAGTATAGAAGCAGGGTCCCACGAGCAGTACTTC
NA	NA	TRBV7-2	TRBJ2-2	CASSPTRSNTGELFF	TGTGCCAGCAGCCCGACTAGGTCGAACACCGGGGAGCTGTTTTTT
NA	NA	TRBV18	TRBJ2-7	CASSPTGTDHSGEQYF	TGTGCCAGCTCACCAACCGGGACGGACCACTCAGGGGAGCAGTACTTC
NA	NA	TRBV7-8	TRBJ1-2	CASSLQGPRGYTF	TGTGCCAGCAGCCTCCAGGGGCCTAGAGGCTACACCTTC
NA	NA	TRBV27	TRBJ2-6	CASSLTGSGANVLTF	TGTGCCAGCAGCTTGACAGGTTCTGGGGCCAACGTCCTGACTTTC